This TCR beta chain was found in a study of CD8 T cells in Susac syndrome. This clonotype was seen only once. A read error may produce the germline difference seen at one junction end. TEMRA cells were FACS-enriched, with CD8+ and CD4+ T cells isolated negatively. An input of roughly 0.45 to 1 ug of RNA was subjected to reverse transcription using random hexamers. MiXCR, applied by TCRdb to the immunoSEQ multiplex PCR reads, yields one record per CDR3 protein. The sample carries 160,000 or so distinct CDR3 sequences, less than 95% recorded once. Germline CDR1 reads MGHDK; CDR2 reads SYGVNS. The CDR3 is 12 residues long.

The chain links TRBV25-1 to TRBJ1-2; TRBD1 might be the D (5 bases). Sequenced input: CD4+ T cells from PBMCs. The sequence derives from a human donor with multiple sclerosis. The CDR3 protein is CASSEDGGVVSF. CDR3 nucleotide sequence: TGTGCCAGCAGTGAAGATGGGGGGGTCGTCTCCTTC.